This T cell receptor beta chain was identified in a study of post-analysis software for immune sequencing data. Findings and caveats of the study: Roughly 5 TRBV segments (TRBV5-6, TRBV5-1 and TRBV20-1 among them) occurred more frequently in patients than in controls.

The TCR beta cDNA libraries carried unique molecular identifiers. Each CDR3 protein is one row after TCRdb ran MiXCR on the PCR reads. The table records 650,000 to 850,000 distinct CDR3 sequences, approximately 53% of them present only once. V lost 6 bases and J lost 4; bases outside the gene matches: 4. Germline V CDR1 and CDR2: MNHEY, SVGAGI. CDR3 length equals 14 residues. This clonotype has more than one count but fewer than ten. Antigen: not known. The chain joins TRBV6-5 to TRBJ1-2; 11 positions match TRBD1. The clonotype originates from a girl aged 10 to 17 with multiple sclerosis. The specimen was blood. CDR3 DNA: TGTGCCAGCAGACGGGACAGGGGGTCCTATGGCTACACCTTC. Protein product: CASRRDRGSYGYTF.